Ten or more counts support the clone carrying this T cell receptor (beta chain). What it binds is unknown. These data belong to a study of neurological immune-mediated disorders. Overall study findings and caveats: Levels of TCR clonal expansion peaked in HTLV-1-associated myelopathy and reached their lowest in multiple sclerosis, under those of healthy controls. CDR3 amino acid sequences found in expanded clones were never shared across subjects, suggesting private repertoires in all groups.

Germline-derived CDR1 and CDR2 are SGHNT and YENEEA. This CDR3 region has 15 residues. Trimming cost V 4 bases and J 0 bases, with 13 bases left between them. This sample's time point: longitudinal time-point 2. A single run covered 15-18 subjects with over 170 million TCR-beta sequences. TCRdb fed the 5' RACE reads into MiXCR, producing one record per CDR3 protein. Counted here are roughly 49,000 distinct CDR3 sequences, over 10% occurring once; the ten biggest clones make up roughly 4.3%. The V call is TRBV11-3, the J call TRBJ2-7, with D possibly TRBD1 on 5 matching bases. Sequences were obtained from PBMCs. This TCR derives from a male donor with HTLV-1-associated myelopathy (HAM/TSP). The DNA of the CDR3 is TGTGCCAGCAGCTACCTGACAGAGAGCTCCTACGAGCAGTACTTC. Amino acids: CASSYLTESSYEQYF.